A single sample is the source of the 22 T cell receptor beta chains below, sequenced in a study of CD4+ T cells in melanoma. Data came from immunoSEQ multiplex PCR; TCRdb stores just in-frame clones and leaves some out. The table records around 19,000 clones, roughly 80% of them present only once. Sequenced: cells from a culture (not recorded whether cultured in vitro). All receptors come from a human donor with melanoma.

The table lists this clone with a count of one. This chain links TRBV27 with TRBJ1-6; D not resolved. V lost 2 bases and J lost 7, with 12 bases in between. CDR1 is MNHEY and CDR2 is SMNVEV in the germline V gene (reference sequence). This CDR3 spans 15 amino acids. CDR3 in DNA: TGTGCCAGCAGTTTAATGGCACCACCCAATTCACCCCTCCACTTT. This translates into CASSLMAPPNSPLHF.

This sequence joins TRBV30 and TRBJ1-3, with D possibly TRBD1 on 5 matching bases. Trimming removed 8 bases from V and 4 bases from J, with 18 bases in between. Germline CDR1 reads GTSNPN; CDR2 reads SVGIG (reference sequence). This CDR3 has 14 amino acids. CDR3 DNA: TGTGCCCGAGGGGCGACAGCAATGGGAAACACCATATATTTT. This translates into CARGATAMGNTIYF.

The gene calls are TRBV5-1 and TRBJ2-3; 12 bases line up with TRBD2. Germline CDR1 SGHRS, CDR2 YFSETQ. CDR3 size: 19 residues. The ends lost 1 base at V and 0 bases at J; junction bases unmatched: 9. CDR3 DNA: TGCGCCAGCAGCTTGTTCCCCCGACTAGCGGGGGTTAGCACAGATACGCAGTATTTT. This encodes CASSLFPRLAGVSTDTQYF.

The chain couples TRBV19 to TRBJ2-3, with a tentative D call TRBD2 (5 bases). This CDR3 has 14 amino acids. Trimming took off 4 bases at V and 4 bases at J, with 12 bases between the two ends. CDR1 LNHDA and CDR2 SQIVND come from the germline V gene (reference sequence). The CDR3 bases are TGTGCCAGTAGTAAGAGGGTTTCCCCAGATACGCAGTATTTT. This codes for CASSKRVSPDTQYF.

This clone is categorized as medium-sized. This chain connects TRBV5-1 to TRBJ1-6, with D maybe TRBD1 (5 bases). CDR3 length: 18 residues. Germline loops: CDR1 SGHRS, CDR2 YFSETQ. V lost 4 bases and J 0 bases, leaving 17 bases between the germline ends. The CDR3 DNA is TGCGCCAGCAGCCCGGGAGGGGCTCAGAGCTCCTATAATTCACCCCTCCACTTT. Translating gives CASSPGGAQSSYNSPLHF.

The chain uses TRBV9 and TRBJ2-3; TRBD2 agrees at 7 bases. The ends lost 3 bases at V and 2 bases at J; junction bases unmatched: 9. This CDR3 spans 16 amino acids. Germline values: CDR1 SGDLS, CDR2 YYNGEE. The CDR3, as DNA: TGTGCCAGCAGCGCGAAGCGGGGACGGCCCACAGATACGCAGTATTTT. Amino acid sequence: CASSAKRGRPTDTQYF.

The J gene is TRBJ2-7, the V gene TRBV18; the match to TRBD1 covers 8 bases. CDR1 is KGHSH, CDR2 LQKENI, per germline. The V segment lost 3 bases and the J segment 5 bases; nucleotides outside the gene matches: 9. The CDR3 has 15 residues. This chain's CDR3 is CASSPVRTGLHEQYF. CDR3 coding DNA: TGTGCCAGCTCACCGGTGAGGACAGGGTTACACGAGCAGTACTTC. The whole variable domain, remainder taken from reference TRBV18 and TRBJ2-7, is NAGVMQNPRHLVRRRGQEARLRCSPMKGHSHVYWYRQLPEEGLKFMVYLQKENIIDESGMPKERFSAEFPKEGPSILRIQQVVRGDSAAYFCASSPVRTGLHEQYFGPGTRLTVT.

The gene calls are TRBV10-3 and TRBJ1-6, with 7 positions matching TRBD1. Unmatched junction bases numbered 4, after V lost 1 base and J lost 10 bases. The CDR3 has 14 amino acids. The germline V gene encodes CDR1 ENHRY and CDR2 SYGVKD. The CDR3 DNA is TGTGCCATCAGTGAGTTGACAGGGCGGTCACCCCTCCACTTT. Translating gives CAISELTGRSPLHF.

The V gene is TRBV15, the J gene TRBJ1-4; unclear D gene. Trimming pared 0 bases from V and 7 bases from J, leaving 15 bases between. The germline gives CDR1 LNHNV, CDR2 YYDKDF (reference sequence). This CDR3 region has 16 residues. The CDR3 region is CATSRDRGSQSEKLFF. The DNA of the CDR3 is TGTGCCACCAGCAGAGATAGAGGGTCGCAGAGTGAAAAACTGTTTTTT.

The V gene is TRBV6-5, the J gene TRBJ2-5; D is possibly TRBD1 (6 bases). The CDR3 extends over 14 amino acids. V was cut by 6 bases and J by 11 bases, with 22 bases left in between. Germline V CDR1 and CDR2: MNHEY, SVGAGI. The CDR3 sequence is CASRSNRASGEQYF. Written as DNA, the CDR3 is TGTGCCAGCAGATCAAACAGGGCCTCAGGGGAGCAGTACTTC.

V and J are TRBV6-1 and TRBJ1-2; TRBD1 matches 7 bases. Trimming removed 6 bases from V and 4 bases from J; junction bases left unmatched: 8. The CDR3 runs 14 residues. The germline V gene encodes CDR1 MNHNS and CDR2 SASEGT. The CDR3 DNA sequence: TGTGCCAGCAGCGAGGGACAGCGCTTCTATGGCTACACCTTC. The encoded protein is CASSEGQRFYGYTF.

The chain has TRBV5-1 and TRBJ2-7, with no clear D. This CDR3 region has 13 residues. Trimming removed 1 base at V and 3 bases at J, with 8 bases between. Germline loops: CDR1 SGHRS, CDR2 YFSETQ. In DNA form, the CDR3 reads TGCGCCAGCAGCTTGCTAGTGGGCTACGAGCAGTACTTC. As protein: CASSLLVGYEQYF.

As regards this clone: Other DNA sequences in the same sample also yield this CDR3. V usage is TRBV5-6 and J usage is TRBJ1-1, with 8 bases fitting TRBD1. Per the germline V gene, CDR1 is SGHDT and CDR2 is YYEEEE. The ends lost 0 bases at V and 5 bases at J; junction bases unmatched: 3. CDR3 size: 14 residues. The CDR3 nucleotides are TGTGCCAGCAGCTTGGCAGGGGGCGTGACTGAAGCTTTCTTT. Protein sequence: CASSLAGGVTEAFF.

The chain employs TRBV7-9 and TRBJ2-5; D uncertain. CDR3 length: 14 residues. The germline V gene has CDR1 SEHNR and CDR2 FQNEAQ (reference sequence). V lost 0 bases and J lost 5, with 10 bases in between. The CDR3 spells CASSLADGRETQYF. The DNA of the CDR3 is TGTGCCAGCAGCTTAGCGGACGGCCGGGAGACCCAGTACTTC.

This sequence joins TRBV7-9 and TRBJ1-4, with 12 bases fitting TRBD1. Losses at the gene ends were 5 bases for V and 3 bases for J; bases not matched to a gene: 7. CDR1 and CDR2 (germline): SEHNR, FQNEAQ (reference sequence). The length of the CDR3 is 17 residues. CDR3 in DNA: TGTGCCAGCAGCCCCCGGGACAGGGGGCAGGCTAATGAAAAACTGTTTTTT. It specifies CASSPRDRGQANEKLFF.

The V and J genes are TRBV30 and TRBJ2-3, with TRBD2 matching 7 bases. CDR3 length: 17 residues. Trimming cost V 5 bases and J 0 bases; bases outside gene matches: 14. Germline V gives CDR1 GTSNPN, CDR2 SVGIG (reference sequence). The CDR3 is CAWCAGTTASSTDTQYF. DNA of the CDR3: TGTGCCTGGTGCGCCGGGACTACCGCTTCTAGCACAGATACGCAGTATTTT.

In this sample, this clone turned up once. The gene calls are TRBV6-5 and TRBJ1-5, with D perhaps matching TRBD1 (5 bases). Germline assignment: CDR1 MNHEY and CDR2 SVGAGI. V shed 6 bases and J shed 0 bases, with 12 bases lying between them. CDR3 length equals 15 residues. CDR3 amino acids: CASRWDGNSNQPQHF. The CDR3 nucleotides are TGTGCCAGCAGATGGGACGGCAATAGCAATCAGCCCCAGCATTTT.

In DNA, the CDR3 is TGTGCCAGTAGGGGGACCCTAACACCCGAAGCTTTCTTT. Translated, it gives CASRGTLTPEAFF. The genes are TRBV19 and TRBJ1-1; D is perhaps TRBD1 (5 bases). V shed 6 bases and J shed 8 bases, with 16 bases lying between them. Germline V gives CDR1 LNHDA, CDR2 SQIVND (reference sequence). This CDR3 has 13 amino acids.

J is TRBJ2-4 and V is TRBV19; TRBD1 matches 10 bases. The CDR3 covers 17 residues. Germline CDR1 reads LNHDA; CDR2 reads SQIVND (reference sequence). Trimming took 9 bases from V and 2 from J; bases not matched to a gene: 13. The chain's CDR3 is CARAGQGTEDTKNIQYF. The CDR3 coding sequence is TGTGCCAGAGCGGGACAGGGGACAGAAGATACCAAAAACATTCAGTACTTC.

This chain connects TRBV18 to TRBJ2-3, with D maybe TRBD2 (6 bases). V was cut by 3 bases and J by 6 bases, with 13 bases left in between. The V gene's germline CDR1 is KGHSH and CDR2 LQKENI. The CDR3 contains 14 residues. CDR3 in DNA: TGTGCCAGCTCACCGACGACTAGGTCGGATACGCAGTATTTT. Translation gives CASSPTTRSDTQYF.

The chain employs TRBV19 and TRBJ2-2, with 12 bases lining up with TRBD2. This CDR3 comprises 15 residues. Germline CDR1 is LNHDA and CDR2 is SQIVND (reference sequence). Trimming took 6 bases from V and 3 from J; bases not matched to a gene: 2. The CDR3 DNA is TGTGCCAGTAGGACTAGCGGGGGAGACACCGGGGAGCTGTTTTTT. It codes for CASRTSGGDTGELFF.

V gene TRBV11-2 combines with J gene TRBJ1-4; no definite D call. Per the germline V gene, CDR1 is SGHAT and CDR2 is FQNNGV. The V and J ends lost 1 base and 17 bases respectively, with 14 bases between them. This CDR3 has 12 residues. The CDR3 protein is CASSLVLGRLFF. CDR3 DNA: TGTGCCAGCAGCTTAGTTCTAGGAAGGTTATTTTTT.